These 24 T cell receptor beta chains were all obtained from the same sample, sequenced in a study of T cell changes during pregnancy in multiple sclerosis. The assay was immunoSEQ multiplex PCR, and TCRdb's table has in-frame clones only and misses some. This table has about 67,000 clones, around 90% appearing once. This sample comprised peripheral blood, obtained in the first trimester of pregnancy. The receptors were gathered from a female donor with multiple sclerosis, enrolled in a pregnancy study.

The chain uses TRBV27 and TRBJ2-4; 7 bases map to TRBD1. There are 13 residues in the CDR3. In germline, CDR1 is MNHEY, CDR2 SMNVEV (reference sequence). V dropped 5 bases and J dropped 8; count of bases not matched to a gene: 6. The CDR3 spells CASSEQGRDIQYF. The CDR3 nucleotides read TGTGCCAGCAGTGAACAGGGGAGAGACATTCAGTACTTC.

The chain links TRBV4-1 to TRBJ2-1, with TRBD1 matching 8 bases. The CDR3 is 16 residues long. CDR1 MGHRA and CDR2 YSYEKL come from the germline V gene. Unmatched junction bases numbered 11, after V lost 5 bases and J lost 5 bases. The CDR3 loop reads CASSGQGTRLNNEQFF. CDR3 in DNA: TGCGCCAGCAGCGGACAGGGTACCCGACTTAACAATGAGCAGTTCTTC.

The chain carries TRBV9 and TRBJ2-7, with D perhaps matching TRBD2 (5 bases). The CDR3 covers 16 residues. Trimming left V 3 bases short and J 3 bases short, with 19 bases between. Germline CDR1 is SGDLS and CDR2 is YYNGEE. CDR3 protein: CASSEGLSGIIYEQYF. CDR3 DNA sequence: TGTGCCAGCAGCGAAGGGCTCAGCGGTATCATCTACGAGCAGTACTTC. Full variable domain (outside the CDR3, taken from reference TRBV9 and TRBJ2-7): DSGVTQTPKHLITATGQRVTLRCSPRSGDLSVYWYQQSLDQGLQFLIQYYNGEERAKGNILERFSAQQFPDLHSELNLSSLELGDSALYFCASSEGLSGIIYEQYFGPGTRLTVT.

The rearrangement uses TRBV5-4 and TRBJ2-3; D is ambiguous. The CDR3 sequence is 12 residues long. CDR1 and CDR2 from the germline V gene are SGHNT and YYREEE (reference sequence). Trimming shortened V by 4 bases and J by 2 bases, and 5 bases separated the two germline ends. The CDR3 coding sequence is TGTGCCAGCAGCCCGTCCACAGATACGCAGTATTTT. Translated: CASSPSTDTQYF.

J is TRBJ2-1 and V is TRBV5-4, with TRBD1 matching 8 bases. This CDR3 contains 15 residues. Germline V gene sequence: CDR1 SGHNT, CDR2 YYREEE (reference sequence). With 0 bases clipped from V and 4 bases from J, the junction kept 3 bases outside the gene matches. CDR3: CASSLDQGAYNEQFF. In DNA, the CDR3 is TGTGCCAGCAGCTTGGACCAGGGGGCTTACAATGAGCAGTTCTTC. Looking up the rest from reference TRBV5-4 and TRBJ2-1 gives the full variable domain: ETGVTQSPTHLIKTRGQQVTLRCSSQSGHNTVSWYQQALGQGPQFIFQYYREEENGRGNFPPRFSGLQFPNYSSELNVNALELDDSALYLCASSLDQGAYNEQFFGPGTRLTVL.

The genes are TRBV29-1 and TRBJ2-1, with D possibly TRBD2 on 6 matching bases. Germline CDR1 and CDR2: SQVTM and ANQGSEA. The CDR3 contains 11 residues. Trimming pared 7 bases from V and 8 bases from J, leaving 12 bases between. The CDR3 sequence is CSALLAHEQFF. As DNA, the CDR3 is TGCAGCGCCCTACTAGCCCATGAGCAGTTCTTC.

The V gene is TRBV28, the J gene TRBJ2-4; D unclear. Per germline, CDR1 MDHEN and CDR2 SYDVKM. The CDR3 covers 14 residues. V was pared by 7 bases and J by 3 bases, with 13 bases between. The CDR3 nucleotides read TGTGCCAGCACAGGAACCGAGATCAAAAACATTCAGTACTTC. The encoded protein is CASTGTEIKNIQYF.

The chain couples TRBV16 to TRBJ2-5; TRBD1 is a possible D gene (6 bases). This CDR3 region has 14 residues. Germline CDR1 is KGHSY and CDR2 is FQNENV. The V end lost 2 bases, the J end lost 5 bases, and 12 bases lay between the germline ends. CDR3 residues: CASSQAGERETQYF. The CDR3 coding sequence is TGTGCCAGCAGCCAAGCAGGGGAGAGGGAGACCCAGTACTTC.

The CDR3 sequence: CASLQPAKNIQYF. The CDR3, as DNA: TGTGCCAGTTTACAGCCAGCCAAAAACATTCAGTACTTC. The rearrangement links TRBV6-1 to TRBJ2-4; no clear D. This CDR3 has 13 residues. The germline CDR1 and CDR2 sequences are MNHNS and SASEGT. The V end was cut by 9 bases, the J end by 0 bases, with 9 bases between.

V is TRBV30 and J is TRBJ1-2; TRBD1 is a possible D gene (5 bases). Germline CDR1 reads GTSNPN; CDR2 reads SVGIG (reference sequence). Between the trimmed V and J ends, which lost 1 base and 6 bases, there was a span of 12 bases. The CDR3 length is 13 residues. CDR3 sequence (DNA): TGTGCCTGGAGTGCGGGGGTCAAGGATGGCTACACCTTC. Its translation is CAWSAGVKDGYTF.

The chain employs TRBV9 and TRBJ2-3; 12 bases are a match to TRBD2. This CDR3 spans 19 amino acids. With 3 bases clipped from V and 0 bases from J, the junction kept 11 bases outside the gene matches. Germline loops: CDR1 SGDLS, CDR2 YYNGEE. CDR3 residues: CASSDQTSGGPLSTDTQYF. The CDR3 DNA is TGTGCCAGCAGCGACCAGACTAGCGGGGGCCCCCTTAGCACAGATACGCAGTATTTT.

The chain recombines TRBV27 with TRBJ2-1; 8 nucleotides match TRBD2. The CDR3 consists of 14 residues. Trimming at V came to 4 bases and at J to 7 bases, leaving 6 bases not matched to a gene. Germline values: CDR1 MNHEY, CDR2 SMNVEV (reference sequence). CDR3 sequence reads: CASSSGRGGNEQFF. CDR3 nucleotide sequence: TGTGCCAGCAGTTCCGGACGGGGGGGGAATGAGCAGTTCTTC.

J is TRBJ2-7 and V is TRBV5-4; 11 bases are a match to TRBD2. This CDR3 contains 16 residues. Germline V gives CDR1 SGHNT, CDR2 YYREEE (reference sequence). The V and J ends lost 0 bases and 3 bases, in that order; junction bases with no gene match: 5. CDR3 sequence: CASSLGSSGRLYEQYF. CDR3 bases: TGTGCCAGCAGCTTGGGATCTAGCGGGAGGCTCTACGAGCAGTACTTC.

This clone appeared a single time. This chain uses TRBV27 with TRBJ2-1, with D possibly TRBD2 on 7 matching bases. V lost 10 bases, J lost 6 bases, and 13 bases lay in between. CDR1 and CDR2 from the germline V gene are MNHEY and SMNVEV (reference sequence). The CDR3 runs to 12 residues. As DNA, the CDR3 is TGTGCCACGGCGGGGGCTGGCAATGAGCAGTTCTTC. Amino acid sequence: CATAGAGNEQFF.

The chain is built from TRBV21-1 and TRBJ1-3. TRBV21-1 constitutes a pseudogene. This CDR3 is 16 amino acids long. The CDR3 protein is CASSPPGGNSGNTIYF. The CDR3 DNA is TGTGCCAGCAGCCCCCCGGGGGGAAACTCTGGAAACACCATATATTTT.

The chain couples TRBV6-5 to TRBJ1-5; D remains unclear. Germline CDR1 reads MNHEY; CDR2 reads SVGAGI. Between the trimmed V and J ends, which lost 4 bases and 4 bases, there was a span of 8 bases. The CDR3 has 13 residues. CDR3: CASSSFTNQPQHF. The DNA of the CDR3 is TGTGCCAGCAGTTCCTTCACTAATCAGCCCCAGCATTTT.

The chain has TRBV19 and TRBJ1-1; D gene unclear. CDR1 and CDR2 (germline): LNHDA, SQIVND (reference sequence). CDR3 length: 13 residues. Trimming removed 7 bases from V and 1 base from J, with 10 bases in between. CDR3 residues: CASTTPRNTEAFF. CDR3 nucleotide sequence: TGTGCCAGTACCACACCCAGGAACACTGAAGCTTTCTTT. Drawing the rest from reference TRBV19 and TRBJ1-1, the complete variable domain is DGGITQSPKYLFRKEGQNVTLSCEQNLNHDAMYWYRQDPGQGLRLIYYSQIVNDFQKGDIAEGYSVSREKKESFPLTVTSAQKNPTAFYLCASTTPRNTEAFFGQGTRLTVV.

This CDR3 reads CASSLGPRLASEQYF. The CDR3 DNA reads as TGCGCCAGCAGCTTGGGTCCCCGACTAGCTTCAGAGCAGTACTTC. This sequence joins TRBV5-1 and TRBJ2-5, with 7 bases that match TRBD2. The CDR3 spans 15 residues. Germline CDR1 is SGHRS and CDR2 is YFSETQ. Trimming removed 0 bases from V and 11 bases from J; junction bases left unmatched: 13.

CDR3 nucleotides: TGTGCCAGCAGCACAGACTATTACACTGAAGCTTTCTTT. This gives the protein CASSTDYYTEAFF. V is TRBV28 and J is TRBJ1-1; D unresolved. The CDR3 consists of 13 residues. V gave up 6 bases and J gave up 3 bases, with 11 bases separating them. Germline CDR1 MDHEN, CDR2 SYDVKM. The full variable domain, completed using reference TRBV28 and TRBJ1-1, is DVKVTQSSRYLVKRTGEKVFLECVQDMDHENMFWYRQDPGLGLRLIYFSYDVKMKEKGDIPEGYSVSREKKERFSLILESASTNQTSMYLCASSTDYYTEAFFGQGTRLTVV.

The gene calls are TRBV5-1 and TRBJ2-5; the match to TRBD2 covers 13 bases. The J segment lost 7 bases and the V segment lost 3 bases, leaving 6 bases of the junction unmatched. This CDR3 has 15 residues. Germline V lookup: CDR1 SGHRS, CDR2 YFSETQ. The CDR3 is CASSSGTSGIGTQYF. The CDR3 nucleotides are TGCGCCAGCAGCTCCGGGACTAGCGGGATTGGGACCCAGTACTTC.

The gene calls are TRBV5-1 and TRBJ1-1; D possibly corresponds to TRBD1 (6 bases). This CDR3 region has 15 residues. Germline values: CDR1 SGHRS, CDR2 YFSETQ. V lost 0 bases and J lost 4, with 13 bases in between. CDR3 DNA: TGCGCCAGCAGCTTGGGTTTGGGGGCAGTCACTGAAGCTTTCTTT. This sequence encodes CASSLGLGAVTEAFF.

V gene TRBV5-1 combines with J gene TRBJ2-2; no reliable D call. Germline CDR1 is SGHRS and CDR2 is YFSETQ. This CDR3 comprises 15 residues. The V end lost 1 base, the J end lost 0 bases, and 7 bases lay between the germline ends. The CDR3 DNA sequence: TGCGCCAGCAGCTTGACAGCATCGAACACCGGGGAGCTGTTTTTT. Encoded protein: CASSLTASNTGELFF.

V is TRBV28 and J is TRBJ2-7; D remains unclear. Looked up from germline, CDR1 is MDHEN and CDR2 is SYDVKM. The V and J ends lost 6 bases and 6 bases respectively, with 18 bases between them. This CDR3 is built from 14 residues. This CDR3 is CASRTLLEIGEQYF. In DNA, the CDR3 is TGTGCCAGCAGAACTCTCCTAGAGATAGGCGAGCAGTACTTC.

The chain is built from TRBV4-1 and TRBJ2-1; D not resolved. Trimming cost V 1 base and J 6 bases, with 16 bases left between them. Germline V CDR1 and CDR2: MGHRA, YSYEKL. CDR3 length: 16 residues. CDR3 DNA sequence: TGCGCCAGCAGCCAAGTACCCGGGTCCCTACTCAATGAGCAGTTCTTC. This encodes CASSQVPGSLLNEQFF.